This TCR beta chain appears in the sequencing data of a study of T cell repertoires in cytomegalovirus infection. TCRdb processed the reads anew with MiXCR; each CDR3 protein has one entry. The sample lists over 85,000 distinct CDR3 sequences, about 15% occurring once. This CDR3 contains 14 residues. CDR1 is SGHVS and CDR2 is FQNEAQ in the germline V gene. V shed 5 bases and J 0 bases; nucleotides not matched to a gene: 0. The sequence was obtained from a human donor in good health (CMV status not recorded). Some clones in this sample may be carry-over from other donors' samples. The specimen sequenced was PBMCs. The rearrangement joins TRBV7-8 to TRBJ2-7, with 11 bases lining up with TRBD1. The CDR3 spells CASSGQGASYEQYF. The CDR3 nucleotides read TGTGCCAGCAGCGGACAGGGGGCCTCCTACGAGCAGTACTTC.